One sample yielded the 6 T cell receptor beta chains listed below, sequenced in a study of cytomegalovirus exposure and HLA in healthy donors. 60 Vbeta and 13 Jbeta primers were used in PCR. Clones were read by immunoSEQ multiplex PCR, and TCRdb kept only the in-frame ones, dropping some. Listed are 130,000 or so clones; around 2.4% falls within the top ten. Sequenced sample: PBMCs. The receptors come from a young woman in good health and CMV-seronegative.

The chain couples TRBV11-2 to TRBJ2-7; 7 nucleotides align to TRBD1. CDR1 and CDR2 (germline): SGHAT, FQNNGV. V shed 4 bases and J 13 bases; nucleotides not matched to a gene: 16. This CDR3 region has 14 residues. CDR3 protein: CASSSRGTGAKVYV. Written as DNA, the CDR3 is TGTGCCAGCAGCTCGAGGGGAACAGGGGCAAAAGTTTACGTC.

The chain has TRBV13 and TRBJ2-1; possible D gene TRBD2, 6 bases. The V and J ends lost 0 bases and 4 bases respectively, with 10 bases between them. The germline gives CDR1 PRHDT, CDR2 FYEKMQ (reference sequence). This CDR3 has 15 amino acids. CDR3 sequence: CASSLGTRYYNEQFF. CDR3 coding DNA: TGTGCCAGCAGCTTAGGGACTAGGTATTACAATGAGCAGTTCTTC.

The chain carries TRBV7-9 and TRBJ1-1; maybe TRBD1 (6 bases). The CDR3 has 14 amino acids. Trimming removed 6 bases at V and 4 bases at J, with 15 bases between. Germline CDR1 is SEHNR and CDR2 is FQNEAQ (reference sequence). CDR3 nucleotides: TGTGCCAGCAGGCCTAAACAGGGTCCCACTGAAGCTTTCTTT. It encodes CASRPKQGPTEAFF.

The chain uses TRBV19 and TRBJ1-1, with 7 bases identical to TRBD1. The CDR3 covers 14 residues. The germline V gene has CDR1 LNHDA and CDR2 SQIVND (reference sequence). The V segment lost 4 bases and the J segment 4 bases; nucleotides outside the gene matches: 6. In nucleotides, the CDR3 is TGTGCCAGTAGTACCGCAGGGGGATTCACTGAAGCTTTCTTT. Translation: CASSTAGGFTEAFF. Drawing the rest from reference TRBV19 and TRBJ1-1, the complete variable domain is DGGITQSPKYLFRKEGQNVTLSCEQNLNHDAMYWYRQDPGQGLRLIYYSQIVNDFQKGDIAEGYSVSREKKESFPLTVTSAQKNPTAFYLCASSTAGGFTEAFFGQGTRLTVV.

The rearrangement joins TRBV6-5 to TRBJ2-7; D unclear. V shed 7 bases and J shed 1 base, with 11 bases lying between them. The CDR3 loop spans 13 amino acids. Per germline, CDR1 MNHEY and CDR2 SVGAGI. In nucleotides, the CDR3 is TGTGCCAGCAAGTCTAGTGGATCCTACGAGCAGTACGTC. It is translated as CASKSSGSYEQYV.

The genes are TRBV11-2 and TRBJ1-2; D is ambiguous. V gave up 1 base and J gave up 8 bases, with 17 bases separating them. Looked up from germline, CDR1 is SGHAT and CDR2 is FQNNGV. The CDR3 is 15 residues long. The CDR3 loop reads CASSLATTDYGGYTF. The CDR3, as DNA: TGTGCCAGCAGCTTAGCCACGACTGACTATGGCGGCTACACCTTC. The whole variable domain, remainder taken from reference TRBV11-2 and TRBJ1-2, is EAGVAQSPRYKIIEKRQSVAFWCNPISGHATLYWYQQILGQGPKLLIQFQNNGVVDDSQLPKDRFSAERLKGVDSTLKIQPAKLEDSAVYLCASSLATTDYGGYTFGSGTRLTVV.